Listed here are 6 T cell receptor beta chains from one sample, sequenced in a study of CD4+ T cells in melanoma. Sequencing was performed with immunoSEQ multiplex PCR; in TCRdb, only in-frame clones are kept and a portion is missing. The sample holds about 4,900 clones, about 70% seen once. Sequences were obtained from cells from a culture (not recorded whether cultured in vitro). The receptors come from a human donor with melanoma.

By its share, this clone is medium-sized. As DNA, the CDR3 is TGTGCCAGTAGTATAGCTAGCGGGGTTAACAATGAGCAGTTCTTC. Residues: CASSIASGVNNEQFF. The V and J genes are TRBV19 and TRBJ2-1; 9 positions agree with TRBD2. In germline, CDR1 is LNHDA, CDR2 SQIVND (reference sequence). The trim removed 1 base at V and 5 bases at J, leaving 3 bases unmatched. The CDR3 has 15 amino acids.

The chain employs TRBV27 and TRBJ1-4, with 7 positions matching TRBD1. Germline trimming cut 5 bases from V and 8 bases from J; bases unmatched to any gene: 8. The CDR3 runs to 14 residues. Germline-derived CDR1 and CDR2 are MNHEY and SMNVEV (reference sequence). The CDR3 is CASSPTGQGEKLFF. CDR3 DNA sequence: TGTGCCAGCAGTCCGACAGGGCAGGGGGAAAAACTGTTTTTT.

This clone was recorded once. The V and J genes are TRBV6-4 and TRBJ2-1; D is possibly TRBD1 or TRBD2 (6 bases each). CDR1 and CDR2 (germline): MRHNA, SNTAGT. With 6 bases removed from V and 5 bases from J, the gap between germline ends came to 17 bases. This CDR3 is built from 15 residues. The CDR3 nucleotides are TGTGCCAGCAGCGCCGAGGGGGGTTTGAACAATGAGCAGTTCTTC. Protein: CASSAEGGLNNEQFF.

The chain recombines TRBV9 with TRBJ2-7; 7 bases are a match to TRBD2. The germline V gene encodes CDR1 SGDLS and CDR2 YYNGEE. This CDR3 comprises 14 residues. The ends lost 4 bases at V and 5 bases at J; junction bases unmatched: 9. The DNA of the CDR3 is TGTGCCAGCAGCCCCGGGGGAGGGGAGCACGAGCAGTACTTC. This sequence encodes CASSPGGGEHEQYF.

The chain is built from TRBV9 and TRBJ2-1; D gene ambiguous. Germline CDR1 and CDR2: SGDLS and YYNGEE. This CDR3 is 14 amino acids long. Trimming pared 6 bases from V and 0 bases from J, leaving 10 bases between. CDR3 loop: CASTETSSYNEQFF. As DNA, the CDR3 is TGTGCCAGCACCGAAACCTCCTCCTACAATGAGCAGTTCTTC.

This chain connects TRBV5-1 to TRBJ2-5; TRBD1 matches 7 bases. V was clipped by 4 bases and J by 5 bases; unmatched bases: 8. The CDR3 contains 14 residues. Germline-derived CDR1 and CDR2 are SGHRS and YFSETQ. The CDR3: CASSTKTGSETQYF. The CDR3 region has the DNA TGCGCCAGCAGCACTAAGACAGGGTCTGAGACCCAGTACTTC.